This TCR beta chain was captured by sequencing in a study of molecular identifiers for immune sequencing clone quantification. Isolation of naive CD8 T cells was achieved by sorting on a CD8+CD4-CCR7+CD45RA+ phenotype. TCRdb passed the PCR reads through MiXCR, listing each CDR3 protein once. This repertoire shows hundreds of thousands of distinct CDR3 sequences, approximately 24% found once; its top ten account for about 0.8%. For this clonotype: Its antigen is unknown. This CDR3 fails to terminate in the conserved phenylalanine or tryptophan, so it likely reflects a read error.

This CDR3 spans 12 amino acids. CDR1 LNHDA and CDR2 SQIVND come from the germline V gene (reference sequence). V gave up 4 bases and J gave up 8 bases, with 6 bases separating them. Regarding the study as a whole: Clones above 20 RNA copies held over 97% of effector molecules, under 1% in naive cells.

The receptor was derived from a human donor in good health. Some libraries in this study had Jurkat cell RNA spiked in. The gene calls are TRBV19 and TRBJ1-6, with D perhaps matching TRBD1 (5 bases). The sample taken for sequencing was naive CD8+ T cells from blood, with Jurkat cell RNA spiked in. Subset given: FACS-sorted CD8+CD4-CCR7+CD45RA+ naive T cells. The DNA for the CDR3 is TGTGCCAGTAGTAAGGGACATTCACCCCTCCACCTT. Its protein product is CASSKGHSPLHL.